The 2 T cell receptor beta chains presented below share a single source sample, sequenced in a study of T cells in Graves' hyperthyroidism and ophthalmopathy. Amplification of TCR beta CDR3 regions was performed using RNA transcripts as template. A first-round RT-PCR of the TCR CDR3 used the HTBI primer set. From the multiplex PCR reads, TCRdb called clonotypes with MiXCR, one entry per CDR3 protein. The sample includes under 350,000 distinct CDR3 sequences, 15% to 20% seen only once; the top ten take roughly 53%. Sequencing used blood. The receptors derive from a woman aged 55-70 years with Graves' ophthalmopathy.

In its sample, this clonotype was seen many times. The CDR3 region is CASSLEGGLAGPQETQYF. The CDR3 coding sequence is TGTGCCAGCAGCTTAGAGGGGGGACTAGCGGGGCCCCAAGAGACCCAGTACTTC. The rearrangement links TRBV7-2 to TRBJ2-5; 13 bases match TRBD2. V lost 1 base and J lost 1; bases outside the gene matches: 6. The V gene's germline CDR1 is SGHTA and CDR2 FQGNSA. CDR3 length: 18 amino acids.

Concerning this clonotype itself: A much larger clone is a single base away; this may be a read error. The V gene is TRBV28, the J gene TRBJ2-2; 7 bases match TRBD2. Germline CDR1 is MDHEN and CDR2 is SYDVKM. The CDR3 sequence is 15 residues long. J lost 7 bases, V lost 8 bases, and 13 bases had no gene match. CDR3 bases: TGTGCCAGCGGTTACGCGGGAGAAGCGTTCGGGGAGCTGTTTTTT. Residues: CASGYAGEAFGELFF.